Each of the 18 T cell receptor beta chains below was sequenced from the same sample in a study of post-analysis software for immune sequencing data. Study-level points and caveats: Five or six TRBV segments, TRBV5-6, TRBV5-1 and TRBV20-1 among them, were found more frequent in patients than controls.

Which antigens these TCRs recognize remains unknown. Prepared TCR beta cDNA libraries contained unique molecular identifiers. TCRdb ran MiXCR on the PCR reads and lists one entry per CDR3 protein. Of roughly 600,000 distinct CDR3 sequences in the sample, roughly 45% were seen once. The specimen was blood. These receptors were collected from a girl aged 10 to 17 with multiple sclerosis.

The V and J genes are TRBV4-3 and TRBJ1-1, with 7 bases lining up with TRBD1. The CDR3 extends over 16 amino acids. Germline-derived CDR1 and CDR2 are LGHNA and YSLEER. V dropped 4 bases and J dropped 0; count of bases not matched to a gene: 8. In nucleotides, the CDR3 is TGCGCCAGCAGCCCCGGGACAGCCTCTATGAACACTGAAGCTTTCTTT. This sequence encodes CASSPGTASMNTEAFF.

This clonotype was counted once. This chain joins TRBV6-6 and TRBJ2-5; either TRBD1 or TRBD2 may supply D (6 bases each). The germline V gene encodes CDR1 MNHNY and CDR2 SVGAGI (reference sequence). V was cut by 0 bases and J by 7 bases, with 21 bases left in between. This CDR3 is built from 17 residues. The CDR3 region is CASSYSLSGGGYGTQYF. Here the CDR3 DNA reads TGTGCCAGCAGTTACTCGTTGTCCGGGGGCGGGTATGGGACCCAGTACTTC.

The V and J genes are TRBV5-1 and TRBJ2-1; 10 nucleotides align to TRBD2. This CDR3 has 19 residues. The V and J ends lost 0 bases and 3 bases, in that order; junction bases with no gene match: 12. Germline CDR1 is SGHRS and CDR2 is YFSETQ. The CDR3 sequence: CASSLEVLAGWVIYNEQFF. The CDR3 DNA follows: TGCGCCAGCAGCTTGGAGGTACTAGCGGGGTGGGTTATCTACAATGAGCAGTTCTTC.

CDR3 DNA sequence: TGTGCCAGCAGCCCGGAAGGGGGCCTCACTGAAGCTTTCTTT. Translating it yields CASSPEGGLTEAFF. The chain joins TRBV12-3 or TRBV12-4 to TRBJ1-1; 7 nucleotides match TRBD1. After removal of 6 bases from V and 4 bases from J, the junction contained 8 bases not matched to a gene. The CDR3 covers 14 residues.

This chain connects TRBV2 to TRBJ2-1; 9 bases agree with TRBD2. In germline, CDR1 is SNHLY, CDR2 FYNNEI. The CDR3 covers 17 residues. Trimming cost V 4 bases and J 9 bases; bases outside gene matches: 16. The CDR3 DNA reads as TGTGCCAGCAGTGGTTCCCTTTTGGCGGGAGGGCCAAGTGAGCAGTTCTTC. This sequence encodes CASSGSLLAGGPSEQFF.

This CDR3 reads CASSLGQYSTDTQYF. The CDR3 nucleotides read TGTGCCAGCAGTTTGGGACAGTATAGCACAGATACGCAGTATTTT. V usage is TRBV12-3 or TRBV12-4 and J usage is TRBJ2-3; 7 positions agree with TRBD1. Trimming removed 3 bases from V and 0 bases from J; junction bases left unmatched: 3. The CDR3 totals 15 residues.

The table lists this clonotype with a count of one. The chain carries TRBV12-3 or TRBV12-4 and TRBJ1-5; maybe TRBD1 (5 bases). The V end lost 4 bases, the J end lost 1 base, and 17 bases lay between the germline ends. The CDR3 length is 17 residues. CDR3: CASSSHRSLGSNQPQHF. CDR3 in DNA: TGTGCCAGCAGTTCTCACAGGAGCCTAGGGAGCAATCAGCCCCAGCATTTT.

A word on this clonotype: The junction departs from germline at one end; a sequencing error may be responsible. The rearrangement uses TRBV7-6 and TRBJ2-7; D possibly corresponds to TRBD1 (6 bases). The CDR3 extends over 14 amino acids. The V gene's germline CDR1 is SGHVS and CDR2 FNYEAQ. The CDR3 DNA reads TGTGCCAGCAGCTTGGGGGCCGCCTCCTACGGGCAGTACTTC. Translated, it gives CASSLGAASYGQYF.

The V gene is TRBV5-1, the J gene TRBJ1-1, with TRBD1 matching 9 bases. Germline CDR1 and CDR2: SGHRS and YFSETQ. V trimming: 4 bases; J trimming: 10 bases; junction bases outside the gene matches: 8. The CDR3 has 13 residues. The CDR3 spells CASSRDRGTGAFF. The DNA for the CDR3 is TGCGCCAGCAGCCGCGACAGGGGGACGGGAGCTTTCTTT.

This clonotype turned up a few times. V gene TRBV24-1 combines with J gene TRBJ2-5, with D unclear. The V end lost 5 bases, the J end lost 2 bases, and 11 bases lay between the germline ends. Looked up from germline, CDR1 is KGHDR and CDR2 is SFDVKD. This CDR3 has 14 amino acids. CDR3 sequence: CATSVNRDQETQYF. Here the CDR3 DNA reads TGTGCCACCAGTGTCAACAGAGATCAAGAGACCCAGTACTTC.

CDR3 nucleotides: TGTGCCAGCAGTCAACCGACCAACAGGGCAAATGAGCAGTTCTTC. Translated, it gives CASSQPTNRANEQFF. The chain is built from TRBV12-3 or TRBV12-4 and TRBJ2-1, with a tentative D call TRBD1 (6 bases). V lost 5 bases to trimming and J lost 7 bases, with 18 bases between them. The CDR3 runs to 15 residues.

The genes are TRBV5-4 and TRBJ1-1; 8 positions agree with TRBD1. Trimming removed 0 bases from V and 11 bases from J; junction bases left unmatched: 9. The V gene's germline CDR1 is SGHNT and CDR2 YYREEE (reference sequence). CDR3 length: 14 amino acids. The CDR3 sequence: CASSLDLTGARAFF. CDR3 bases: TGTGCCAGCAGCTTGGATTTGACAGGGGCTAGGGCTTTCTTT. The complete variable domain, with remaining parts taken from reference TRBV5-4 and TRBJ1-1, reads ETGVTQSPTHLIKTRGQQVTLRCSSQSGHNTVSWYQQALGQGPQFIFQYYREEENGRGNFPPRFSGLQFPNYSSELNVNALELDDSALYLCASSLDLTGARAFFGQGTRLTVV.

This sequence joins TRBV30 and TRBJ2-1; no reliable D call. V was trimmed by 2 bases and J by 10 bases, leaving 9 bases between them. Germline CDR1 reads GTSNPN; CDR2 reads SVGIG (reference sequence). The CDR3 is 11 amino acids. The CDR3 loop reads CAWSLSNEQFF. The CDR3 DNA sequence: TGTGCCTGGAGTTTGAGTAACGAGCAGTTCTTC. The full variable domain, its missing parts supplied by reference TRBV30 and TRBJ2-1, is SQTIHQWPATLVQPVGSPLSLECTVEGTSNPNLYWYRQAAGRGLQLLFYSVGIGQISSEVPQNLSASRPQDRQFILSSKKLLLSDSGFYLCAWSLSNEQFFGPGTRLTVL.

In this sample, this clonotype turned up a few times. V usage is TRBV13 and J usage is TRBJ2-7, with D possibly called TRBD1 or TRBD2 (5 bases each). This CDR3 spans 16 amino acids. With 4 bases removed from V and 1 base from J, the gap between germline ends came to 17 bases. Germline V gene lookup returns CDR1 PRHDT and CDR2 FYEKMQ (reference sequence). CDR3 amino acids: CASSSFDGARSYEQYF. The CDR3, as DNA: TGTGCCAGCAGCTCCTTTGACGGGGCCCGATCCTACGAGCAGTACTTC. Variable domain in full (rest from reference TRBV13 and TRBJ2-7): AAGVIQSPRHLIKEKRETATLKCYPIPRHDTVYWYQQGPGQDPQFLISFYEKMQSDKGSIPDRFSAQQFSDYHSELNMSSLELGDSALYFCASSSFDGARSYEQYFGPGTRLTVT.

This clonotype was observed a single time. The rearrangement uses TRBV7-3 and TRBJ2-3; no reliable D call. V lost 3 bases to trimming and J lost 6 bases, with 13 bases between them. The V gene's germline CDR1 is SGHTA and CDR2 FQGTGA. The CDR3 has 14 residues. The CDR3 sequence is CASSLGLTPDTQYF. The CDR3 bases are TGTGCCAGCAGCTTGGGCCTTACCCCGGATACGCAGTATTTT.

This clonotype was found a few times. The chain carries TRBV11-2 and TRBJ1-4; D ambiguous. Germline loops: CDR1 SGHAT, CDR2 FQNNGV. V lost 5 bases to trimming and J lost 6 bases, with 16 bases between them. The CDR3 spans 15 residues. Written as DNA, the CDR3 is TGTGCCAGCAGCCGAATTGAGGGCGCTCATGAAAAACTGTTTTTT. It codes for CASSRIEGAHEKLFF.

This clonotype appeared a few times. The V call is TRBV6-5, the J call TRBJ2-5, with TRBD2 matching 11 bases. Germline CDR1 and CDR2: MNHEY and SVGAGI. This CDR3 has 15 amino acids. V lost 5 bases to trimming and J lost 6 bases; unmatched junction nucleotides: 8. Here the CDR3 reads CASSRLAGGGKTQYF. DNA of the CDR3: TGTGCCAGCAGTCGGCTAGCGGGAGGAGGAAAGACCCAGTACTTC.

This clonotype was observed a few times. This chain links TRBV12-5 with TRBJ1-2, with 9 bases aligning to TRBD1. The germline V gene has CDR1 LGHNT and CDR2 FRNRAP. The length of the CDR3 is 18 residues. V lost 3 bases and J lost 1; bases outside the gene matches: 12. The CDR3 protein is CASGFFVKQGANNYGYTF. CDR3 DNA: TGTGCTAGTGGTTTTTTTGTCAAACAGGGGGCTAATAACTATGGCTACACCTTC.